This T cell receptor beta chain appears in the sequencing data of a study of CD8+CD57+ T cells in acquired aplastic anemia. At the level of the study: CD4+ cells from healthy donors averaged about 10 million reads.

Losses at the gene ends were 2 bases for V and 8 bases for J; bases not matched to a gene: 6. The CDR3 consists of 14 residues. Germline CDR1 is LNHDA and CDR2 is SQIVND (reference sequence). Both TCR beta VDJ combination and CDR3 sequence profiling were carried out. Genomic DNA was the template for this profiling. TCRdb redid the calling of the reads with MiXCR, one entry per CDR3 protein. The sample consists of about 130,000 distinct CDR3 sequences, 48% of them appearing once. What was sequenced was sorted CD4+, CD8+, or CD8+CD57+ T cells (not recorded which) from PBMCs. This chain connects TRBV19 to TRBJ1-2, with 9 bases matching TRBD1. The clonotype comes from a human donor in good health, serving as a control. CDR3 loop: CASSITQGAVGYTF. CDR3 in DNA: TGTGCCAGTAGTATAACACAGGGGGCTGTCGGCTACACCTTC.